This passage covers 32 T cell receptor beta chains from one sample sequenced in a study of cytomegalovirus exposure and HLA in healthy donors. In the PCR, 60 Vbeta and 13 Jbeta primers were used. Produced via immunoSEQ multiplex PCR; TCRdb's table is partial and in-frame only. The sample lists approximately 170,000 clones; more than 65% were seen once. The specimen sequenced was PBMCs. All receptors derive from a woman in her twenties or thirties in good health and CMV-seropositive.

Concerning this clone itself: In the same sample, other DNA sequences code for this CDR3. The rearrangement uses TRBV6-1 and TRBJ2-7, with 7 nucleotides matching TRBD1. The V gene's germline CDR1 is MNHNS and CDR2 SASEGT. This CDR3 comprises 15 residues. With 4 bases clipped from V and 4 bases from J, the junction kept 10 bases outside the gene matches. The CDR3 bases are TGTGCCAGCAGTGCCGACAGGGTACGAATGTACGAGCAGTACTTC. Translation: CASSADRVRMYEQYF.

CDR3 DNA sequence: TGTGCCAGCAGGCTCACAGGGTCCAATGAGCAGTTCTTC. It yields the protein CASRLTGSNEQFF. V gene TRBV6-5 combines with J gene TRBJ2-1; TRBD1 is a possible D gene (6 bases). This CDR3 is built from 13 residues. Germline lookup yields CDR1 MNHEY and CDR2 SVGAGI. V was trimmed by 6 bases and J by 6 bases, leaving 12 bases between them.

The chain links TRBV5-1 to TRBJ2-3; a possible D gene is TRBD2 (5 bases). The CDR3 sequence is 14 residues long. Trimming removed 5 bases at V and 4 bases at J, with 14 bases between. Germline V gene data show CDR1 as SGHRS and CDR2 as YFSETQ. The CDR3 DNA follows: TGCGCCAGCAGGAGGGATCCCGGGTCAGATACGCAGTATTTT. This translates into CASRRDPGSDTQYF. The whole variable domain, remainder taken from reference TRBV5-1 and TRBJ2-3, is KAGVTQTPRYLIKTRGQQVTLSCSPISGHRSVSWYQQTPGQGLQFLFEYFSETQRNKGNFPGRFSGRQFSNSRSEMNVSTLELGDSALYLCASRRDPGSDTQYFGPGTRLTVL.

The chain has TRBV7-9 and TRBJ2-5; no clear D gene. V dropped 0 bases and J dropped 5 bases, with 13 bases sitting between them. The germline V gene has CDR1 SEHNR and CDR2 FQNEAQ (reference sequence). This CDR3 spans 15 amino acids. DNA of the CDR3: TGTGCCAGCAGCTTAGCGGGCCAGGCCTCGGAGACCCAGTACTTC. It specifies CASSLAGQASETQYF.

The chain is built from TRBV7-9 and TRBJ1-2, with D possibly TRBD1 on 6 matching bases. With 4 bases removed from V and 7 bases from J, the gap between germline ends came to 19 bases. CDR3 length: 15 amino acids. CDR1 SEHNR and CDR2 FQNEAQ come from the germline V gene (reference sequence). CDR3 amino acids: CASSSPTEPRGGYTF. The CDR3 DNA reads TGTGCCAGCAGCTCCCCGACGGAGCCCAGGGGTGGCTACACCTTC.

The J gene is TRBJ1-4, the V gene TRBV19; D is possibly TRBD1 (5 bases). Trimming shortened V by 6 bases and J by 4 bases, and 15 bases separated the two germline ends. The CDR3 extends over 15 amino acids. Germline CDR1 and CDR2: LNHDA and SQIVND (reference sequence). The CDR3 DNA follows: TGTGCCAGTAGGGAATGGCCAGGGCTTAATGAAAAACTGTTTTTT. Encoded protein: CASREWPGLNEKLFF.

This clone came up a few times. The chain carries TRBV10-2 and TRBJ2-5, with 10 bases identical to TRBD1. The CDR3 length is 13 residues. V lost 7 bases to trimming and J lost 7 bases; unmatched junction nucleotides: 6. Germline V gene sequence: CDR1 WSHSY, CDR2 SAAADI. In DNA form, the CDR3 reads TGCGCCAGCAACGGACAGGGGGATGGGACCCAGTACTTC. It translates to CASNGQGDGTQYF.

The V gene is TRBV9, the J gene TRBJ2-7; 9 bases are shared with TRBD1. Per the germline V gene, CDR1 is SGDLS and CDR2 is YYNGEE. The CDR3 sequence is 15 residues long. The V and J ends lost 4 bases and 3 bases, in that order; junction bases with no gene match: 8. This CDR3 reads CASSSRQGEVYEQYF. The CDR3 DNA reads TGTGCCAGCAGCTCCAGACAGGGGGAGGTCTACGAGCAGTACTTC. The full variable domain, completed using reference TRBV9 and TRBJ2-7, is DSGVTQTPKHLITATGQRVTLRCSPRSGDLSVYWYQQSLDQGLQFLIQYYNGEERAKGNILERFSAQQFPDLHSELNLSSLELGDSALYFCASSSRQGEVYEQYFGPGTRLTVT.

This chain uses TRBV10-3 with TRBJ2-3; weak D call: TRBD2 (5 bases). The CDR3 spans 15 residues. Germline V gene data show CDR1 as ENHRY and CDR2 as SYGVKD. Trimming cost V 0 bases and J 3 bases, with 10 bases left between them. DNA of the CDR3: TGTGCCATCAGTGAGTCTCCGGGAAGGACAGATACGCAGTATTTT. Amino acids: CAISESPGRTDTQYF.

This clone was detected only once. This sequence joins TRBV5-8 and TRBJ2-5; D possibly corresponds to TRBD2 (7 bases). The CDR3 is 16 amino acids. Germline V gives CDR1 SGHTS, CDR2 YDEGEE. The V end was cut by 2 bases, the J end by 3 bases, with 17 bases between. CDR3 protein: CASSFPGGGGKETQYF. CDR3 sequence (DNA): TGTGCCAGCAGCTTTCCGGGGGGAGGGGGGAAAGAGACCCAGTACTTC.

The chain couples TRBV6-1 to TRBJ2-5, with D possibly TRBD2 on 6 matching bases. TRBJ2-7 explains the end of the DNA better; the J call may be wrong. The CDR3 is 16 amino acids. Per the germline V gene, CDR1 is MNHNS and CDR2 is SASEGT. The CDR3 loop is CASSENWGVKTYEQYF. The DNA for the CDR3 is TGTGCCAGCAGTGAAAATTGGGGGGTTAAAACCTACGAGCAGTACTTC.

The gene calls are TRBV29-1 and TRBJ2-4, with 10 bases that match TRBD2. The CDR3 is 13 amino acids. CDR1 is SQVTM and CDR2 is ANQGSEA in the germline V gene. V lost 6 bases, J lost 7 bases, and 6 bases stayed unmatched. Here the CDR3 reads CSVAGTSANIQYF. DNA of the CDR3: TGCAGCGTAGCCGGGACTAGCGCGAACATTCAGTACTTC.

This clone was seen only a few times. The chain combines TRBV5-1 with TRBJ2-2, with 13 bases fitting TRBD2. Germline-derived CDR1 and CDR2 are SGHRS and YFSETQ. This CDR3 comprises 19 residues. V was clipped by 3 bases and J by 4 bases; unmatched bases: 12. In DNA, the CDR3 is TGCGCCAGCAGCTCACCAACTAGCGGGAGGGCCTTTCGCACCGGGGAGCTGTTTTTT. It codes for CASSSPTSGRAFRTGELFF.

The count of this clone is one. The CDR3 protein is CASSLLLGDTQYF. The CDR3 coding sequence is TGTGCCAGCAGCCTGCTACTCGGGGATACGCAGTATTTT. The V call is TRBV7-9, the J call TRBJ2-3, with no clear D. V was cut by 5 bases and J by 6 bases, with 12 bases left in between. Germline lookup yields CDR1 SEHNR and CDR2 FQNEAQ (reference sequence). There are 13 residues in the CDR3.

The chain uses TRBV27 and TRBJ2-7; 11 nucleotides align to TRBD2. Germline loops: CDR1 MNHEY, CDR2 SMNVEV (reference sequence). The CDR3 extends over 16 amino acids. V lost 3 bases to trimming and J lost 2 bases; unmatched junction nucleotides: 6. The CDR3 sequence is CASSFGGTSGTYEQYF. The CDR3 nucleotides are TGTGCCAGCAGTTTTGGTGGGACTAGCGGCACCTACGAGCAGTACTTC.

CDR3 nucleotides: TGTGCCAGCAGCCCCACTCAGGGGGTTAGAGAGACCCAGTACTTC. Amino acids: CASSPTQGVRETQYF. The rearrangement uses TRBV7-7 and TRBJ2-5; 7 bases map to TRBD1. The trim removed 5 bases at V and 4 bases at J, leaving 10 bases unmatched. The CDR3 has 15 residues. Germline V gene data show CDR1 as SSHAT and CDR2 as FNYEAQ (reference sequence). Combining the CDR3 with reference TRBV7-7 and TRBJ2-5 gives the whole variable domain GAGVSQSPRYKVTKRGQDVTLRCDPISSHATLYWYQQALGQGPEFLTYFNYEAQPDKSGLPSDRFSAERPEGSISTLTIQRTEQRDSAMYRCASSPTQGVRETQYFGPGTRLLVL.

This chain connects TRBV6-1 to TRBJ2-7; 8 nucleotides agree with TRBD2. CDR1 and CDR2 (germline): MNHNS, SASEGT. J was trimmed by 2 bases and V by 3 bases; bases with no gene match: 3. The CDR3 sequence is 14 residues long. CDR3 sequence: CASSESGRTYEQYF. The CDR3 DNA sequence: TGTGCCAGCAGTGAGAGCGGGAGAACCTACGAGCAGTACTTC.

The chain recombines TRBV2 with TRBJ2-7; D gene uncertain. V shed 0 bases and J shed 4 bases, with 4 bases lying between them. The CDR3 covers 12 residues. Looked up from germline, CDR1 is SNHLY and CDR2 is FYNNEI. In nucleotides, the CDR3 is TGTGCCAGCAGTGAAGCCGGGTACGAGCAGTACTTC. Amino acids: CASSEAGYEQYF.

The chain couples TRBV6-6 to TRBJ1-5, with 9 bases that match TRBD1. Germline assignment: CDR1 MNHNY and CDR2 SVGAGI (reference sequence). The J segment lost 4 bases and the V segment lost 4 bases, leaving 8 bases of the junction unmatched. The CDR3 length is 16 residues. CDR3 in amino acids: CASSSTGTGINQPQHF. CDR3 DNA: TGTGCCAGCAGTTCCACCGGGACAGGGATTAATCAGCCCCAGCATTTT.

The genes are TRBV5-6 and TRBJ2-7; D ambiguous. Germline V gene lookup returns CDR1 SGHDT and CDR2 YYEEEE. Trimming pared 7 bases from V and 2 bases from J, leaving 19 bases between. The CDR3 totals 15 residues. For the CDR3, the DNA is TGTGCCAGCGCCCTATGCCGCGACTCCCCCTACGAGCAGTACTTC. This encodes CASALCRDSPYEQYF.

This clone was recorded a few times. The chain uses TRBV29-1 and TRBJ1-4; D gene uncertain. Per germline, CDR1 SQVTM and CDR2 ANQGSEA. The CDR3 is 15 residues long. V lost 0 bases to trimming and J lost 8 bases, with 16 bases between them. CDR3 sequence (DNA): TGCAGCGTTGAAGATCTAGGACTCCTTGGCGAAAAACTGTTTTTT. Translating gives CSVEDLGLLGEKLFF. The entire variable domain, with the rest obtained from reference TRBV29-1 and TRBJ1-4, is as follows: SAVISQKPSRDICQRGTSLTIQCQVDSQVTMMFWYRQQPGQSLTLIATANQGSEATYESGFVIDKFPISRPNLTFSTLTVSNMSPEDSSIYLCSVEDLGLLGEKLFFGSGTQLSVL.

The gene calls are TRBV2 and TRBJ1-1; perhaps TRBD1 as D (5 bases). The V end was cut by 1 base, the J end by 7 bases, with 10 bases between. Germline V CDR1 and CDR2: SNHLY, FYNNEI. The CDR3 runs to 13 residues. The CDR3 protein is CASSEGRRGEAFF. DNA for the CDR3: TGTGCCAGCAGTGAAGGGAGAAGGGGTGAAGCTTTCTTT.

In this sample, this clone turned up once. The chain joins TRBV4-1 to TRBJ2-1; 7 bases are a match to TRBD2. CDR3 size: 15 residues. CDR1 is MGHRA, CDR2 YSYEKL, per germline. V lost 8 bases and J lost 10; bases outside the gene matches: 17. CDR3: CASQDSRGSSWEQFF. The CDR3 region has the DNA TGCGCCAGCCAAGACTCCCGCGGGAGCAGTTGGGAGCAGTTCTTC.

The V gene is TRBV6-5, the J gene TRBJ1-2; the D gene is possibly TRBD1 (6 bases). Germline loops: CDR1 MNHEY, CDR2 SVGAGI. This CDR3 is 13 amino acids long. Between the trimmed V and J ends, which lost 6 bases and 7 bases, there was a span of 15 bases. DNA for the CDR3: TGTGCCAGCAGCCCTCAACAGGGTTGTGGCTACACCTTC. Translating it yields CASSPQQGCGYTF.

The J gene is TRBJ2-1, the V gene TRBV19, with 9 bases identical to TRBD2. Per germline, CDR1 LNHDA and CDR2 SQIVND (reference sequence). Trimming removed 9 bases from V and 5 bases from J; junction bases left unmatched: 8. This CDR3 is 14 amino acids long. The CDR3, as DNA: TGTGCCAGCGCACGACTAGCGGCCGACAATGAGCAGTTCTTC. This encodes CASARLAADNEQFF.

In this sample, this clone turned up a few times. The chain is built from TRBV5-1 and TRBJ2-3, with 8 bases identical to TRBD1. This CDR3 has 14 residues. Germline assignment: CDR1 SGHRS and CDR2 YFSETQ. Trimming at V came to 4 bases and at J to 1 base, leaving 2 bases not matched to a gene. The CDR3 DNA reads as TGCGCCAGCAGCCTGGACAGGGGCACAGATACGCAGTATTTT. Its translation: CASSLDRGTDTQYF. The entire variable domain, with the rest obtained from reference TRBV5-1 and TRBJ2-3, is as follows: KAGVTQTPRYLIKTRGQQVTLSCSPISGHRSVSWYQQTPGQGLQFLFEYFSETQRNKGNFPGRFSGRQFSNSRSEMNVSTLELGDSALYLCASSLDRGTDTQYFGPGTRLTVL.

The chain combines TRBV6-5 with TRBJ2-6, with a possible D match to TRBD1 (6 bases). Trimming took 6 bases from V and 2 from J, leaving 11 bases between them. The CDR3 runs to 15 residues. Looked up from germline, CDR1 is MNHEY and CDR2 is SVGAGI. CDR3 protein: CASRDEGAGANVLTF. CDR3 bases: TGTGCCAGCAGGGACGAGGGGGCTGGGGCCAACGTCCTGACTTTC.

This chain links TRBV2 with TRBJ1-2; D gene ambiguous. Between the trimmed V and J ends, which lost 1 base and 1 base, there was a span of 7 bases. Per the germline V gene, CDR1 is SNHLY and CDR2 is FYNNEI. The CDR3 sequence is 14 residues long. CDR3 residues: CASSEGNSNYGYTF. CDR3 DNA sequence: TGTGCCAGCAGTGAAGGAAACAGTAACTATGGCTACACCTTC.

This clone was seen only a few times. V and J are TRBV27 and TRBJ2-6, with D perhaps TRBD2 (6 bases). The CDR3 runs to 16 residues. CDR1 and CDR2 from the germline V gene are MNHEY and SMNVEV (reference sequence). Deletions cut 0 bases from V and 2 bases from J, with 8 bases between. The CDR3 DNA reads as TGTGCCAGCAGTTTATCGGGGGGAGCTGGGGCCAACGTCCTGACTTTC. Its protein product is CASSLSGGAGANVLTF.

The CDR3 DNA follows: TGTGCCAGCAGTTACTCAACCAGGACCTACGAGCAGTACTTC. Encoded protein: CASSYSTRTYEQYF. V is TRBV6-5 and J is TRBJ2-7, with D hard to call. The CDR3 has 14 amino acids. Germline CDR1 reads MNHEY; CDR2 reads SVGAGI. The V gene lost 0 bases and the J gene lost 2 bases, with 8 bases spanning the gap.

This clone was detected only a few times. V usage is TRBV13 and J usage is TRBJ2-7, with 8 bases identical to TRBD2. With V trimmed by 0 bases and J by 13 bases, 8 bases remained unmatched. The length of the CDR3 is 13 residues. CDR1 and CDR2 from the germline V gene are PRHDT and FYEKMQ (reference sequence). CDR3 amino acids: CASSLGRSGDRYF. DNA for the CDR3: TGTGCCAGCAGCTTAGGGCGTAGCGGGGACCGCTACTTC.

For the CDR3, the DNA is TGCGCCAGCAGCTTGCTTCAGGGGACCGGGGAGCTGTTTTTT. Amino acids: CASSLLQGTGELFF. This chain joins TRBV5-1 and TRBJ2-2; a weak D match, TRBD1 (6 bases). Per the germline V gene, CDR1 is SGHRS and CDR2 is YFSETQ. The CDR3 is 14 amino acids. The ends were cut back, 1 base at V and 5 bases at J, with 9 bases in the middle.